This T cell receptor (beta chain) emerged from a study of blood T cell repertoires in COVID-19 (TCRdb year 2020). Regarding the study in general: The collaborator samples originated in the United States, Italy and Spain and spanned the acute and convalescent phases of COVID-19. The material from the prospective study consisted of cDNA or gDNA derived from T cells, B-cell-depleted T cells, or PBMCs. HLA class I and class II types, where available, came from metadata supplied by the sample provider rather than from assay-based typing. The dataset comprised deeply sampled blood TCRbeta repertoires from subjects exposed to, actively infected with, or recovered from COVID-19. Samples came from the ongoing ImmuneRACE study (first 160 participants) plus 1,254 subjects from 6 global collaborators. The repertoires were released in a freely available public database intended as a resource for research on the immune response to SARS-CoV-2. A de-identified subject ID, COVID-19 status, age in years and sex were almost always included in the sample metadata. Study-wide conclusions, independent of this receptor: Clinical and demographic metadata were provided uncurated, with the amount varying by source and participant.

TCRbeta CDR3 regions were amplified from genomic DNA using the immunoSEQ Assay, a bias-controlled multiplex PCR. Turning to the authors' computational methods: Nucleated cell counts per sample were estimated from amplification of reference gene primers within the assay. To quantify the absolute abundance of each unique TCRbeta CDR3 rearrangement, sequence reads were collapsed and filtered. For each sample, productive Simpson clonality was calculated by taking the square root of Simpson's diversity index across productive rearrangements. Sourced from immuneACCESS, this table was stored by TCRdb with only in-frame sequences that have V and J called. A share of the clones is absent; for the studies checked, an unresolved V gene accounts for under half, and the remainder has no known explanation. The V and J calls and the clone size are those of that table, but D and trimming were determined from the DNA. The sample contains 100,000 to 150,000 clones, 79% of them found a single time. The ten largest clones take up around a third of the sample.

Each collaborating institution followed its own protocols to collect whole blood in K2EDTA tubes. For TCRbeta analysis, collaborators shipped samples in one of three forms: frozen whole blood, isolated PBMCs, or DNA extracted from either of those sample types. As concerns this clone: This receptor's antigen is unknown. The sample holds no much larger clone one base away, and base qualities are not on file.

The CDR3, from cysteine to phenylalanine, totals 14 residues. This entry keeps only the CDR3 DNA: 42 bases, framed from base 1. V is shortened by 6 bases, J by 3 bases, and the region joining them spans 9 bases. CDR1 and CDR2, looked up from the germline V gene (reference sequence), are LNHDA and SQIVND. The V gene is TRBV19 and the J gene is TRBJ1-6; no D gene is confidently identified. This receptor was identified in a man aged 35 to 55 with active or convalescent COVID-19. Material: peripheral blood. This receptor has the CDR3 CASRPADYNSPLHF. The base sequence is TGTGCCAGTAGACCGGCGGACTATAATTCACCCCTCCACTTT.